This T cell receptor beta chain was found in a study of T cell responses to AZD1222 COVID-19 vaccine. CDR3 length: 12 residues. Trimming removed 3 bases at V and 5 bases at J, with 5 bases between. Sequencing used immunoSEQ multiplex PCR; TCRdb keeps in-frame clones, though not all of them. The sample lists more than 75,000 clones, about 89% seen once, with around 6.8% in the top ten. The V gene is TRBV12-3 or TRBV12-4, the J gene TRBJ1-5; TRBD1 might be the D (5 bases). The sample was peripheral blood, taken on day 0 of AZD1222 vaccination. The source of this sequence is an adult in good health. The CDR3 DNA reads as TGTGCCAGCAGTTTGGGGGATCAGCCCCAGCATTTT. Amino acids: CASSLGDQPQHF.